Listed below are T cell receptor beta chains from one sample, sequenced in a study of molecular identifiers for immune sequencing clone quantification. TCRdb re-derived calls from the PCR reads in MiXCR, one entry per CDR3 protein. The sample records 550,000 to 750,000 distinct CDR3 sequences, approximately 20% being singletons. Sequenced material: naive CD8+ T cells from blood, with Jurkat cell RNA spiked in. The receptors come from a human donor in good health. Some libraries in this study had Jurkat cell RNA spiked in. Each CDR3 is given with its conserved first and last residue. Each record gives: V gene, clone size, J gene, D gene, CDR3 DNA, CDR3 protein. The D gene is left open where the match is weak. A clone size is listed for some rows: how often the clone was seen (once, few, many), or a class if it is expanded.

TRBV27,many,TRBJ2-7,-,TGTGCCAGCACCCCCCGCCCGGACAGCTCCTACGAGCAGTACTTC,CASTPRPDSSYEQYF
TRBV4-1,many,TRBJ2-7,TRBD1,TGCGCCAGCAGCCGCGGGACAGGAATTACCTACGAGCAGTACTTC,CASSRGTGITYEQYF
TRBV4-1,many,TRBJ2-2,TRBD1,TGCGCCAGCAGCTTCCGACAGGGCACCGGGGAGCTGTTTTTT,CASSFRQGTGELFF
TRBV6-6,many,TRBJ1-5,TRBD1,TGTGCCAGCAGTTACTCCATAGGACAGGGCGGCAATCAGCCCCAGCATTTT,CASSYSIGQGGNQPQHF
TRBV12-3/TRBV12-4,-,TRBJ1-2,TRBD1,TGTGCCAGCGGTCACCGGGACAGGGTGTTGGTCGATGGCTACACCTTC,CASGHRDRVLVDGYTF
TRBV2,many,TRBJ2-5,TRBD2,TGTGCCAGCAGCACTCGCCCAGGGGCCCTAGCGGGAATTAACCAAGAGACCCAGTACTTC,CASSTRPGALAGINQETQYF
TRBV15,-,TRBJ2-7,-,TGTGCCGCCAGCAGAGATCGAGGCAGGTCCTACGAGCAGTACTTC,CAASRDRGRSYEQYF
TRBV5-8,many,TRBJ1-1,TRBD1,TGTGCCAGCAGACTACAGGGGTCCGTTGAAGCTTTCTTT,CASRLQGSVEAFF
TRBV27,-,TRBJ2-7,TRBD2,TGTGCCAGCAGTTGGTCTACCGGGACTAACTCCTACGAGCAGTACTTC,CASSWSTGTNSYEQYF
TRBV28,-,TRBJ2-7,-,TGTGCCAGCAGTTCCAGGGTTAGTAATTCCTACGAGCAGTACTTC,CASSSRVSNSYEQYF
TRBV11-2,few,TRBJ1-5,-,TGTGCCAGCGCCAAAATGGGGGGGGTAGAGCCCCAGCATTTT,CASAKMGGVEPQHF
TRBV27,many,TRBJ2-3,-,TGTGCCAGCAGTTCCGGTCTCGGACTTACAGATACGCAGTATTTT,CASSSGLGLTDTQYF
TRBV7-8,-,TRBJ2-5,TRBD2,TGTGCCAGCAGCTTAGCAAAGGAGGTCACGCGACTAGCGGGGACGGGAGAGACCCAGTACTTC,CASSLAKEVTRLAGTGETQYF
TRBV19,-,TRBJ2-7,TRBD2,TGTGCCAGTAGTATACTATTCCCAACGGGAGGGGACGAGCAGTACTTC,CASSILFPTGGDEQYF
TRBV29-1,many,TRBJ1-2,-,TGCAGCGTTGTAGGGGGTTACTATGGCTACACCTTC,CSVVGGYYGYTF
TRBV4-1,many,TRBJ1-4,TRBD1,TGCGCCAGCAGCCACCGGGACAGGGGTCCAAGGGTCGGAGGGGAAAAACTGTTTTTT,CASSHRDRGPRVGGEKLFF
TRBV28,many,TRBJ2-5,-,TGTGCCAGCAGTCAAACAGGGTCGATGACCCAGTACTTC,CASSQTGSMTQYF
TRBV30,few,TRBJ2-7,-,TGTGCCTGGAGTGTATTGGTCAACGAGCAGTACTTC,CAWSVLVNEQYF
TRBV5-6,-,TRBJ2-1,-,TGTGCCAACAGCAGAAACACAGGTCCTTCCTACAATGAGCAGTTCTTC,CANSRNTGPSYNEQFF
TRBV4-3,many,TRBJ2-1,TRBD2,TGCGCCAGCAGCCAAGATCTTCCCGGGACTAGCTTACACAATGAGCAGTTCTTC,CASSQDLPGTSLHNEQFF
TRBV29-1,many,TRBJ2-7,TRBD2,TGCAGCGTTGTCGTGCGGGAGGGTTATTACGAGCAGTACTTC,CSVVVREGYYEQYF
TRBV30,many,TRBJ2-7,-,TGTGCCTGGAGTGTGACGGGCCCTGGCGAGCAGTACTTC,CAWSVTGPGEQYF
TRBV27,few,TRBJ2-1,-,TGTGCCAGCAGTTTGGGTATGGGCGATGAGCAGTTCTTC,CASSLGMGDEQFF
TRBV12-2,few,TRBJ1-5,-,TGTGCAAGTATCCGGCACGGGATTTCAACCCCCGGGGGAATCGAACAGCCCCAGCATTTT,CASIRHGISTPGGIEQPQHF
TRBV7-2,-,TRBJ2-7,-,TGTGCCAGCAGGACGGAAGGGGCCTACGAGCAGTACTTC,CASRTEGAYEQYF
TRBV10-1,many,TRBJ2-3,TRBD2,TGCGCCACAATAGCGGGGGACAGCACAGATACGCAGTATTTT,CATIAGDSTDTQYF
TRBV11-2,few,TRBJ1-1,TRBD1,TGTGCCAGCAGCTTACCCAAGACAGGGAGGTTGAACACTGAAGCTTTCTTT,CASSLPKTGRLNTEAFF
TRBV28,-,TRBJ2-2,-,TGTGCCAGCAGTCCCCAGGTACCCACCGGGGGGCTGTTTTTT,CASSPQVPTGGLFF
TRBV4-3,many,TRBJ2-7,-,TGCGCCAGCAGCCAAAAGGTTAACAGACCGAAGAGCTCCTACGAGCAGTACTTC,CASSQKVNRPKSSYEQYF
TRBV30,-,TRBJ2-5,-,TGTGCCCGGAAGTACCGAGAGACCCAGTACTTT,CARKYRETQYF
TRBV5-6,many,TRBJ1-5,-,TGTGCCAGCAGTAAAAAGGGTCAGCCCCAGCATTTT,CASSKKGQPQHF
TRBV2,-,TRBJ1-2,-,TGTGCCAGCTCCGCGCCGGGGAGGGGTTTCGGCTACACCTTC,CASSAPGRGFGYTF
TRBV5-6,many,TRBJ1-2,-,TGTGCCAGCAGCTCCCCGGACAGCTACTATGGCTACACCTTC,CASSSPDSYYGYTF
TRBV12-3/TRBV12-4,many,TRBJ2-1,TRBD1,TGTGCCAGCAGTTTGTCCTCGACAGGGCGGTCGGATGAGCAGTTCTTC,CASSLSSTGRSDEQFF
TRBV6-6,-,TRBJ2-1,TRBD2,TGTGCCAGCAGTGGACTAGCTTACAATGAGCAGTTCTTC,CASSGLAYNEQFF